Here is one TCR beta chain with its context. Its antigen is currently not known. No qualities accompany the bases; no much larger clone lies one base away. This sample is part of a study of T cell changes during pregnancy in multiple sclerosis (dated by TCRdb to about 2019). Some background on the complete study: The study looked at changes in the T cell repertoire across pregnancy in women with multiple sclerosis.

The receptor library was made with the immunoSEQ multiplex PCR assay. TCRdb took over this immuneACCESS table, retaining in-frame rearrangements with V and J assigned. Such tables are incomplete; in checked studies, under half of the missing clones stem from an unresolved V gene, and the remainder is unexplained. Within this sample are approximately 20,000 clones, with 75% to 90% of them counted one time only. Jointly, the top ten make up 4.5% to 7% of the sample. V is cut by 5 bases and J by 3 bases, and the space between the germline ends is 13 bases. In the germline V gene (reference sequence), CDR1 corresponds to SEHNR and CDR2 to FQNEAQ. The CDR3 runs 14 amino acids, cysteine and phenylalanine included. Only the CDR3 DNA stays, 42 bases, in frame from base 1.

The specimen comprised CD8+ T cells from peripheral blood mononuclear cells, sampled after pregnancy. The receptor was derived from a female donor in good health, enrolled as a control in a pregnancy study. This chain joins TRBV7-9 to TRBJ2-5, with a weak D call of TRBD2 (5 bases match). The bases are TGTGCCAGCAGCGAACCGGGATTCAAAGAGACCCAGTACTTC. It translates to CASSEPGFKETQYF.